These 25 T cell receptor beta chains originate from one sample sequenced in a study of T cell repertoires in cytomegalovirus infection. For these receptors, no antigen is known. TCRdb re-called the reads through MiXCR, storing one row per CDR3 protein. The data contain approximately 730,000 distinct CDR3 sequences, almost 30% of them seen just once; the ten biggest clones take up over 10%. The sequences come from cultured CD8+ T cells from PBMCs, collected from culture after CMV antigen stimulation. These receptors originate from a human donor in good health (CMV status not recorded). Some clones in this sample may be carry-over from other donors' samples.

The V call is TRBV27, the J call TRBJ2-5, with D perhaps assigned TRBD1 or TRBD2 (6 bases each). The CDR3 covers 16 residues. The V gene's germline CDR1 is MNHEY and CDR2 SMNVEV (reference sequence). The germline V and J ends were trimmed by 4 bases and 4 bases, with 19 bases remaining between them. DNA for the CDR3: TGTGCCAGCAGTTCCCACAGGGTCGGGACTGGAGAGACCCAGTACTTC. Encoded protein: CASSSHRVGTGETQYF.

The J gene is TRBJ1-1, the V gene TRBV6-5; no clear D gene. Germline V CDR1 and CDR2: MNHEY, SVGAGI. Between the trimmed V and J ends, which lost 0 bases and 0 bases, there was a span of 14 bases. CDR3 length: 17 residues. CDR3 region: CASSYSGGLLLNTEAFF. Written as DNA, the CDR3 is TGTGCCAGCAGTTACTCGGGAGGACTGCTATTGAACACTGAAGCTTTCTTT.

The chain uses TRBV12-3 or TRBV12-4 and TRBJ1-1; tentatively, D is TRBD1 (5 bases). This CDR3 comprises 18 residues. V shed 8 bases and J shed 1 base, with 26 bases lying between them. The CDR3 sequence is CASLRGSRVGVRNTEAFF. In nucleotides, the CDR3 is TGTGCCAGCCTGAGGGGAAGCAGGGTCGGCGTCAGGAACACTGAAGCTTTCTTT.

V and J are TRBV10-3 and TRBJ1-6, with D perhaps matching TRBD1 (5 bases). The CDR3 spans 11 residues. Between the trimmed V and J ends, which lost 6 bases and 14 bases, there was a span of 11 bases. Germline V lookup: CDR1 ENHRY, CDR2 SYGVKD. This CDR3 is CAIRVLGALHF. In nucleotides, the CDR3 is TGTGCCATCAGGGTTTTGGGGGCCCTCCACTTT.

This clonotype was observed a few times. The chain joins TRBV12-5 to TRBJ2-1; tentatively, D is TRBD1 (5 bases). Germline CDR1 and CDR2: LGHNT and FRNRAP. Trimming pared 7 bases from V and 0 bases from J, leaving 13 bases between. The CDR3 length is 15 residues. CDR3 protein: CASDSREGSYNEQFF. The CDR3 DNA follows: TGTGCTAGTGACAGCAGGGAAGGCTCCTACAATGAGCAGTTCTTC.

This clonotype was seen more than once but under ten times. The rearrangement uses TRBV27 and TRBJ1-2; D gene ambiguous. Trimming shortened V by 8 bases and J by 6 bases, and 10 bases separated the two germline ends. Looked up from germline, CDR1 is MNHEY and CDR2 is SMNVEV (reference sequence). The CDR3 contains 11 residues. CDR3 DNA: TGTGCCAGCCTCAGCGGACATGGCTACACCTTC. Encoded protein: CASLSGHGYTF.

The chain combines TRBV29-1 with TRBJ2-1; tentatively, D is TRBD1 (6 bases). The ends were cut back, 7 bases at V and 3 bases at J, with 19 bases in the middle. The CDR3 consists of 15 residues. Germline loops: CDR1 SQVTM, CDR2 ANQGSEA. In nucleotides, the CDR3 is TGCAGCGGAAAATCCGGGACAACAAACTACAATGAGCAGTTCTTC. It codes for CSGKSGTTNYNEQFF.

The chain links TRBV5-6 to TRBJ1-6; the D gene is possibly TRBD1 (5 bases). Trimming took off 4 bases at V and 0 bases at J, with 17 bases between the two ends. Germline CDR1 and CDR2: SGHDT and YYEEEE. The CDR3 spans 18 residues. In DNA form, the CDR3 reads TGTGCCAGCAGCGCGCGGCCGGGACTTAACTCCTATAATTCACCCCTCCACTTT. Translating it yields CASSARPGLNSYNSPLHF.

This clonotype was counted at least ten times. V and J are TRBV7-6 and TRBJ1-1; D call uncertain. The V end lost 1 base, the J end lost 2 bases, and 8 bases lay between the germline ends. This CDR3 has 14 amino acids. Germline loops: CDR1 SGHVS, CDR2 FNYEAQ. This CDR3 is CASSLGNGNTEAFF. The CDR3 bases are TGTGCCAGCAGCTTAGGCAATGGTAACACTGAAGCTTTCTTT.

This clonotype was found once. The rearrangement joins TRBV4-1 to TRBJ1-2, with D tentatively TRBD1 (5 bases). Per germline, CDR1 MGHRA and CDR2 YSYEKL. This CDR3 contains 14 residues. Between the trimmed V and J ends, which lost 4 bases and 8 bases, there was a span of 17 bases. CDR3 residues: CASSPRQGTGGYTF. As DNA, the CDR3 is TGCGCCAGCAGCCCCCGCCAAGGGACGGGCGGCTACACCTTC.

The chain recombines TRBV7-6 with TRBJ2-1; D not resolved. Germline V lookup: CDR1 SGHVS, CDR2 FNYEAQ. This CDR3 has 12 amino acids. Deletions cut 2 bases from V and 8 bases from J, with 7 bases between. CDR3 sequence (DNA): TGTGCCAGCAGCTTAAATGAGGATGAGCAGTTCTTC. Translated: CASSLNEDEQFF.

This clonotype was observed at least ten times. The chain uses TRBV27 and TRBJ1-2, with 9 bases identical to TRBD1. The CDR3 is made up of 13 amino acids. Germline assignment: CDR1 MNHEY and CDR2 SMNVEV (reference sequence). V gave up 6 bases and J gave up 7 bases; unmatched junction bases: 6. The CDR3 region is CASSPGQGSGYTF. DNA for the CDR3: TGTGCCAGCAGCCCGGGACAGGGTTCTGGCTACACCTTC.

V is TRBV7-3 and J is TRBJ2-5, with 10 nucleotides matching TRBD2. This CDR3 is 15 amino acids long. Germline CDR1 is SGHTA and CDR2 is FQGTGA. V was clipped by 4 bases and J by 3 bases; unmatched bases: 5. CDR3 region: CASSSWTSGKETQYF. Here the CDR3 DNA reads TGTGCCAGCAGCTCCTGGACTAGCGGAAAAGAGACCCAGTACTTC.

The rearrangement uses TRBV4-1 and TRBJ2-5; D is perhaps TRBD1 (7 bases). CDR1 is MGHRA and CDR2 is YSYEKL in the germline V gene. This CDR3 is built from 15 residues. V was shortened by 5 bases and J by 5 bases, with 18 bases between the two germline ends. The DNA for the CDR3 is TGCGCCAGCAGCTCCCGGCAGGGGGGCCACGAGACCCAGTACTTC. Translating gives CASSSRQGGHETQYF.

This chain links TRBV20-1 with TRBJ2-5; 7 bases map to TRBD2. V lost 0 bases and J lost 5; bases outside the gene matches: 6. Germline V gene data show CDR1 as DFQATT and CDR2 as SNEGSKA (reference sequence). This CDR3 has 14 amino acids. The CDR3: CSAREWGGDETQYF. The CDR3 DNA reads as TGCAGTGCTAGAGAATGGGGGGGTGACGAGACCCAGTACTTC.

The rearrangement joins TRBV19 to TRBJ2-2; 8 nucleotides align to TRBD1. The CDR3 runs to 18 residues. The V gene end was trimmed by 2 bases and the J gene end by 4 bases; junction bases not matched to a gene: 12. Germline V gene sequence: CDR1 LNHDA, CDR2 SQIVND (reference sequence). CDR3 bases: TGTGCCAGTAGTATAATTAGTATGGGGACAGGACCCACCGGGGAGCTGTTTTTT. It encodes CASSIISMGTGPTGELFF.

This clonotype was detected many times. CDR3 sequence: CASSPGTSGGRETQYF. The CDR3 nucleotides read TGTGCCAGCAGCCCCGGGACTAGCGGGGGCCGAGAGACCCAGTACTTC. The J gene is TRBJ2-5, the V gene TRBV7-8; 14 bases are shared with TRBD2. This CDR3 has 16 residues. Trimming at V came to 5 bases and at J to 4 bases, leaving 6 bases not matched to a gene. Germline loops: CDR1 SGHVS, CDR2 FQNEAQ. The entire variable domain, with the rest obtained from reference TRBV7-8 and TRBJ2-5, is as follows: GAGVSQSPRYKVAKRGQDVALRCDPISGHVSLFWYQQALGQGPEFLTYFQNEAQLDKSGLPSDRFFAERPEGSVSTLKIQRTQQEDSAVYLCASSPGTSGGRETQYFGPGTRLLVL.

The chain uses TRBV20-1 and TRBJ1-2; D is possibly TRBD1 (6 bases). Germline V gene data show CDR1 as DFQATT and CDR2 as SNEGSKA (reference sequence). The CDR3 has 14 residues. Between the trimmed V and J ends, which lost 0 bases and 8 bases, there was a span of 16 bases. CDR3 DNA: TGCAGTGCTAGAGATCTGAACGGGGGGCAAGGCTACACCTTC. As protein: CSARDLNGGQGYTF.

This clonotype was found a few times. This chain links TRBV20-1 with TRBJ2-2; perhaps TRBD1 as D (6 bases). The germline gives CDR1 DFQATT, CDR2 SNEGSKA (reference sequence). Trimming took 4 bases from V and 0 from J, leaving 12 bases between them. The CDR3 spans 15 residues. CDR3 sequence reads: CSATRDISNTGELFF. The DNA of the CDR3 is TGCAGTGCTACCCGGGACATCTCGAACACCGGGGAGCTGTTTTTT.

In its sample, this clonotype was seen a few times. CDR3 sequence: CASSTLEGRGDEHSYEQYF. Here the CDR3 DNA reads TGTGCCAGCAGCACCCTGGAGGGCCGGGGGGATGAACACTCCTACGAGCAGTACTTC. V and J are TRBV7-8 and TRBJ2-7; 7 nucleotides agree with TRBD2. Trimming took 5 bases from V and 0 from J; bases not matched to a gene: 19. There are 19 residues in the CDR3. CDR1 SGHVS and CDR2 FQNEAQ come from the germline V gene.

In its sample, this clonotype was seen once. One end of the junction varies from germline; a read error may be responsible. The chain recombines TRBV6-5 with TRBJ2-2, with D perhaps being TRBD1 or TRBD2 (5 bases each). Germline assignment: CDR1 MNHEY and CDR2 SVGAGI. The CDR3 loop spans 15 amino acids. The CDR3 here is CASQTGRVDSGELLF. CDR3 in DNA: TGTGCCAGCCAAACGGGCAGGGTAGACTCCGGGGAGCTGTTGTTT.

This clonotype was seen only a few times. The genes are TRBV7-9 and TRBJ2-1, with TRBD2 matching 7 bases. The trim removed 2 bases at V and 7 bases at J, leaving 17 bases unmatched. The germline V gene encodes CDR1 SEHNR and CDR2 FQNEAQ (reference sequence). The CDR3 loop spans 18 amino acids. CDR3 region: CASSLLASGSPRANEQFF. The CDR3 DNA follows: TGTGCCAGCAGCTTACTGGCTAGCGGCTCCCCCCGCGCGAATGAGCAGTTCTTC.

This clonotype was detected a few times. The rearrangement joins TRBV7-6 to TRBJ2-5; perhaps TRBD2 as D (6 bases). V was pared by 1 base and J by 4 bases, with 16 bases between. The length of the CDR3 is 16 residues. Germline V gene sequence: CDR1 SGHVS, CDR2 FNYEAQ. CDR3 protein: CASSLVSAGPRETQYF. In nucleotides, the CDR3 is TGTGCCAGCAGCTTAGTTTCCGCGGGGCCAAGAGAGACCCAGTACTTC.

The rearrangement links TRBV27 to TRBJ1-2; tentative D call: TRBD1 (5 bases). V lost 6 bases and J lost 4, with 18 bases in between. Germline V gene lookup returns CDR1 MNHEY and CDR2 SMNVEV (reference sequence). The CDR3 runs to 15 residues. CDR3 sequence (DNA): TGTGCCAGCAGGGGACGGGACGGGACTTTCTATGGCTACACCTTC. Amino acids: CASRGRDGTFYGYTF.

On this clonotype: This may come from a read error, since a much larger clone is one base off. The chain uses TRBV7-9 and TRBJ1-3; D perhaps matches TRBD1 (5 bases). The CDR3 has 16 residues. Germline V gives CDR1 SEHNR, CDR2 FQNEAQ (reference sequence). CDR3 region: CTSSLKQVYSGNTIYF. CDR3 nucleotide sequence: TGTACCAGCAGCTTAAAACAGGTCTACTCTGGAAACACCATATATTTT.